Listed here is a single T cell receptor (beta chain). Its antigen is undetermined. Between the trimmed V and J ends, which lost 6 bases and 3 bases, there was a span of 9 bases. Per germline, CDR1 MDHEN and CDR2 SYDVKM. The CDR3 is 13 residues long. This entry belongs to a study of T cell responses to AZD1222 COVID-19 vaccine. Overall study: It was second doses at about 4 or about 12 weeks that were pooled. Study-level points and caveats: Spike-specific TCR breadth and depth went up after people got two AZD1222 doses. Reportedly, close to half of spike-specific TCRs are directed against unmutated variant regions. Among those given AZD1222, only five or six were seropositive at baseline.

The data were produced by immunoSEQ multiplex PCR, yet TCRdb's version contains in-frame clones alone and is incomplete. The table includes over 100,000 clones, about nine tenths detected once. The chain combines TRBV28 with TRBJ1-5; D gene ambiguous. The sample in question was peripheral blood, obtained on day 0 of AZD1222 vaccination. The origin of this receptor is an adult in good health. CDR3 nucleotides: TGTGCCAGCAGCAGGAGTTTCAATCAGCCCCAGCATTTT. The encoded protein is CASSRSFNQPQHF. Using reference TRBV28 and TRBJ1-5 for the parts outside the CDR3, the full variable domain is DVKVTQSSRYLVKRTGEKVFLECVQDMDHENMFWYRQDPGLGLRLIYFSYDVKMKEKGDIPEGYSVSREKKERFSLILESASTNQTSMYLCASSRSFNQPQHFGDGTRLSIL.